Following are 16 T cell receptor beta chains from one sample sequenced in a study of CD8+ T cells in alopecia areata. As to treatment: oral pan-JAK inhibitor, 5-10 mg twice daily. Reverse transcribed after extraction, RNA yielded cDNA as the sequencing template. Assay: immunoSEQ multiplex PCR; the TCRdb copy retains only in-frame clones and omits some. The sample gives 130,000 or so clones, around 60% of which show up once; 5% to 7% is in the top ten. Sequenced material: CD4+ T cells sorted from blood, taken at week 4, from a patient treated with tofacitinib. Source of these receptors: a human donor with alopecia areata.

The J gene is TRBJ1-2, the V gene TRBV7-3, with a possible D match to TRBD1 (5 bases). The germline V and J ends were trimmed by 6 bases and 7 bases, with 18 bases remaining between them. The germline V gene has CDR1 SGHTA and CDR2 FQGTGA. The CDR3 is 14 amino acids. The chain's CDR3 is CASSPGGQGPGYTF. The CDR3 DNA follows: TGTGCCAGCAGTCCCGGCGGTCAGGGCCCTGGCTACACCTTC.

The rearrangement joins TRBV2 to TRBJ1-2; D remains unclear. The germline gives CDR1 SNHLY, CDR2 FYNNEI. Deletions cut 1 base from V and 3 bases from J, with 6 bases between. The CDR3 has 13 amino acids. The DNA of the CDR3 is TGTGCCAGCAGTGAAGGCAGCGACTATGGCTACACCTTC. Translation gives CASSEGSDYGYTF.

The V call is TRBV4-1, the J call TRBJ2-2; the match to TRBD2 covers 7 bases. This CDR3 region has 17 residues. V trimming: 2 bases; J trimming: 2 bases; junction bases outside the gene matches: 8. CDR1 and CDR2 (germline): MGHRA, YSYEKL. CDR3 loop: CASSQRSPGGNTGELFF. The CDR3 coding sequence is TGCGCCAGCAGCCAAAGATCTCCGGGGGGTAACACCGGGGAGCTGTTTTTT.

This clone is a singleton in its sample. This chain connects TRBV29-1 to TRBJ2-1; D is possibly TRBD1 (5 bases). V lost 4 bases to trimming and J lost 15 bases, with 16 bases between them. This CDR3 is built from 11 residues. Germline V gene sequence: CDR1 SQVTM, CDR2 ANQGSEA. CDR3 amino acids: CSVASGRQGFF. The CDR3 bases are TGCAGCGTTGCCTCGGGCCGCCAGGGGTTCTTC.

The V call is TRBV4-1, the J call TRBJ1-5; TRBD1 aligns across 9 bases. The CDR3 contains 17 residues. Germline CDR1 MGHRA, CDR2 YSYEKL. J lost 2 bases, V lost 1 base, and 6 bases had no gene match. The CDR3 DNA reads as TGCGCCAGCAGCCAAGGGGACAGGGCGGCCGGCAATCAGCCCCAGCATTTT. Translation gives CASSQGDRAAGNQPQHF.

This clone appeared a few times. The rearrangement links TRBV29-1 to TRBJ2-3; no clear D. Trimming left V 2 bases short and J 2 bases short, with 8 bases between. Germline values: CDR1 SQVTM, CDR2 ANQGSEA. This CDR3 has 13 amino acids. The CDR3 nucleotides are TGCAGCGTTGAATCCACAGCCACAGATACGCAGTATTTT. Protein product: CSVESTATDTQYF.

A remark on this clone: Other DNA sequences in this specimen translate into the identical CDR3. The rearrangement uses TRBV7-7 and TRBJ2-5, with TRBD2 identical over 8 bases. V dropped 5 bases and J dropped 9; count of bases not matched to a gene: 14. CDR1 is SSHAT, CDR2 FNYEAQ, per germline (reference sequence). This CDR3 region has 15 residues. The CDR3: CASSPAGLAGRSQYF. The CDR3 DNA sequence: TGTGCCAGCAGCCCGGCCGGGCTAGCGGGCCGCTCCCAGTACTTC.

This rearrangement joins TRBV5-4 to TRBJ2-5, with D perhaps being TRBD1 or TRBD2 (5 bases each). The ends were cut back, 7 bases at V and 4 bases at J, with 17 bases in the middle. The CDR3 sequence is 14 residues long. In germline, CDR1 is SGHNT, CDR2 YYREEE (reference sequence). This CDR3 is CASGEGMGPETQYF. The CDR3 coding sequence is TGTGCCAGCGGTGAGGGGATGGGGCCAGAGACCCAGTACTTC.

V gene TRBV6-5 combines with J gene TRBJ2-1, with a weak D call TRBD1 (6 bases). Germline V gene lookup returns CDR1 MNHEY and CDR2 SVGAGI. The ends were cut back, 6 bases at V and 5 bases at J, with 17 bases in the middle. The CDR3 length is 15 residues. The CDR3 region has the DNA TGTGCCAGCAGGCGCCAACCACAGGGAAACAATGAGCAGTTCTTC. Translated, it gives CASRRQPQGNNEQFF.

This clone was detected once. The rearrangement uses TRBV5-1 and TRBJ1-2; D is uncertain. The CDR3 is made up of 13 amino acids. V lost 2 bases and J 1 base, leaving 6 bases between the germline ends. Germline assignment: CDR1 SGHRS and CDR2 YFSETQ. CDR3 residues: CASSFDDNYGYTF. In DNA form, the CDR3 reads TGCGCCAGCAGCTTTGACGATAACTATGGCTACACCTTC.

The rearrangement links TRBV29-1 to TRBJ2-3; possible D gene TRBD1, 5 bases. CDR1 and CDR2 (germline): SQVTM, ANQGSEA. This CDR3 has 15 amino acids. Trimming removed 6 bases at V and 4 bases at J, with 20 bases between. The CDR3 protein is CSVPVRELGPDTQYF. CDR3 in DNA: TGCAGCGTACCTGTGCGTGAGTTGGGGCCAGATACGCAGTATTTT.

The chain recombines TRBV29-1 with TRBJ2-5; D remains ambiguous. This CDR3 is 13 amino acids long. Germline V lookup: CDR1 SQVTM, CDR2 ANQGSEA. The V end was cut by 8 bases, the J end by 5 bases, with 18 bases between. The CDR3 bases are TGCAGCATTGGGGTAGCCCCCAGGGAGACCCAGTACTTC. Its protein is CSIGVAPRETQYF. Full variable domain (outside the CDR3, taken from reference TRBV29-1 and TRBJ2-5): SAVISQKPSRDICQRGTSLTIQCQVDSQVTMMFWYRQQPGQSLTLIATANQGSEATYESGFVIDKFPISRPNLTFSTLTVSNMSPEDSSIYLCSIGVAPRETQYFGPGTRLLVL.

The chain links TRBV2 to TRBJ2-5; D possibly corresponds to TRBD2 (6 bases). There are 14 residues in the CDR3. Per germline, CDR1 SNHLY and CDR2 FYNNEI. V was cut by 1 base and J by 4 bases, with 10 bases left in between. CDR3 amino acids: CASSEGTTRETQYF. The CDR3 bases are TGTGCCAGCAGTGAAGGGACTACAAGAGAGACCCAGTACTTC. Full variable domain (outside the CDR3, taken from reference TRBV2 and TRBJ2-5): EPEVTQTPSHQVTQMGQEVILRCVPISNHLYFYWYRQILGQKVEFLVSFYNNEISEKSEIFDDQFSVERPDGSNFTLKIRSTKLEDSAMYFCASSEGTTRETQYFGPGTRLLVL.

This clone turned up a few times. V gene TRBV27 combines with J gene TRBJ1-4; TRBD1 agrees at 8 bases. The germline CDR1 and CDR2 sequences are MNHEY and SMNVEV (reference sequence). The CDR3 runs to 15 residues. Germline trimming cut 6 bases from V and 7 bases from J; bases unmatched to any gene: 10. CDR3 bases: TGTGCCAGCAGACCTCAGGGGGCAGGGACTGAAAAACTGTTTTTT. As protein: CASRPQGAGTEKLFF.

This chain connects TRBV5-1 to TRBJ1-6; no firm D call. The CDR3 is 11 residues long. CDR1 is SGHRS, CDR2 YFSETQ, per germline. Trimming shortened V by 5 bases and J by 15 bases, and 12 bases separated the two germline ends. The CDR3 nucleotides read TGCGCCAGCAGTAATAACGGGGACCTCCACTTT. It specifies CASSNNGDLHF. Full variable domain (missing parts from reference TRBV5-1 and TRBJ1-6): KAGVTQTPRYLIKTRGQQVTLSCSPISGHRSVSWYQQTPGQGLQFLFEYFSETQRNKGNFPGRFSGRQFSNSRSEMNVSTLELGDSALYLCASSNNGDLHFGNGTRLTVT.

The rearrangement joins TRBV29-1 to TRBJ2-3; tentatively, D is TRBD1 (5 bases). This CDR3 is 13 amino acids long. Germline assignment: CDR1 SQVTM and CDR2 ANQGSEA. Trimming stripped 7 bases from V and 5 bases from J, with 16 bases between. CDR3 residues: CSASDNPGDTQYF. Written as DNA, the CDR3 is TGCAGCGCCTCGGACAACCCTGGAGATACGCAGTATTTT.